The entry below gives a single T cell receptor (beta chain) sequence along with its context. The data are from a study of blood T cell repertoires in COVID-19. Trimming took 4 bases from V and 3 from J, leaving 6 bases between them. This CDR3 contains 12 residues. The germline V gene encodes CDR1 MDHEN and CDR2 SYDVKM. As processed by the authors: Reference gene primer amplification gave nucleated cell count estimates. Profiled with immunoSEQ multiplex PCR; TCRdb holds only in-frame clones, not every one. Clone size and V and J calls were adopted from that table, with D and trimming inferred from the DNA. The table includes 30,000 to 40,000 clones, 88% detected once.

Material for sequencing was peripheral blood. V gene TRBV28 combines with J gene TRBJ2-5; no definite D call. The receptor's source is a human donor with active COVID-19. The donor label of this sample is uncertain. CDR3 nucleotides: TGTGCCAGCAGTTCCGCTAAAGAGACCCAGTACTTC. This encodes CASSSAKETQYF.